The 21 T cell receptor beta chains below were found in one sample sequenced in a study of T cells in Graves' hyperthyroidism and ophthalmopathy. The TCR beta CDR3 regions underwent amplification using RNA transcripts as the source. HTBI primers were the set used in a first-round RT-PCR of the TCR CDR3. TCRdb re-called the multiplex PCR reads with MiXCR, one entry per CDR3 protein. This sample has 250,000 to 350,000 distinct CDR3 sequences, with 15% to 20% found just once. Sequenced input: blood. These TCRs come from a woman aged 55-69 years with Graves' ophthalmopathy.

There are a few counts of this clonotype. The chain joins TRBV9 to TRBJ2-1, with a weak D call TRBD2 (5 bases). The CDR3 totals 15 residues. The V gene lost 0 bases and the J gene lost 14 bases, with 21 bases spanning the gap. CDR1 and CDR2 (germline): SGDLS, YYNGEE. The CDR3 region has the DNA TGTGCCAGCAGCGTAGCTCCAGTACAAGAGGGTTCGGAGTTCTTC. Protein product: CASSVAPVQEGSEFF.

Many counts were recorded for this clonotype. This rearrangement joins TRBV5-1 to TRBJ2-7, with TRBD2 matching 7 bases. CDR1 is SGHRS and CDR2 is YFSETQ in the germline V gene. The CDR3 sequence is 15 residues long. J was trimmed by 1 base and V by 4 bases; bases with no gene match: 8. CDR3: CASSLAELGSYEQYF. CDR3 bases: TGCGCCAGCAGCCTAGCGGAACTAGGTTCCTACGAGCAGTACTTC.

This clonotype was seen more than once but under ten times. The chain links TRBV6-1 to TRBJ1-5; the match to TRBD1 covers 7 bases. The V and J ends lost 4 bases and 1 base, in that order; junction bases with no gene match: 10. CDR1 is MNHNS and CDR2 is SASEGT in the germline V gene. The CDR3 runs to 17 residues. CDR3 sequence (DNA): TGTGCCAGCAGTGGGGGAACAGGGGTGTGGAGCAATCAGCCCCAGCATTTT. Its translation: CASSGGTGVWSNQPQHF.

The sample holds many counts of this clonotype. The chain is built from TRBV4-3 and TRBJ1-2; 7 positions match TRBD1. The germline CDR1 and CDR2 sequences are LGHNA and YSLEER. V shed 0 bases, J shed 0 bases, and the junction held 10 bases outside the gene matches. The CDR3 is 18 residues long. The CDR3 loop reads CASSQDRSFGQANYGYTF. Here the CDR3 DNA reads TGCGCCAGCAGCCAAGATCGATCTTTCGGACAGGCTAACTATGGCTACACCTTC.

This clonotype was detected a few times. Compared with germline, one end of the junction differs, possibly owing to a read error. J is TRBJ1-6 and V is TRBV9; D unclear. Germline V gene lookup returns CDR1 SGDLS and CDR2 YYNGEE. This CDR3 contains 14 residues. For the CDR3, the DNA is TGTGCCGGCAGCCTCGGGCCGGGGAATTCACCCCTCCACTTT. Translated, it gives CAGSLGPGNSPLHF.

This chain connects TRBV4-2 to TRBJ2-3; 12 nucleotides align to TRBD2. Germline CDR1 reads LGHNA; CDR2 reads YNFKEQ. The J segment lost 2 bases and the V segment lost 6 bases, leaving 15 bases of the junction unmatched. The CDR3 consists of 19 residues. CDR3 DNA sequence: TGTGCCAGCAGACCCGGGCCCGGACTAGCGGGGAATTACACAGATACGCAGTATTTT. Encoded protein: CASRPGPGLAGNYTDTQYF.

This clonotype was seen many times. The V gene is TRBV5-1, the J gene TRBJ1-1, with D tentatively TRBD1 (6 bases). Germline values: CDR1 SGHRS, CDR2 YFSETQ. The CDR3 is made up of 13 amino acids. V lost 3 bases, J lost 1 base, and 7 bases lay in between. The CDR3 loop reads CASSWGPNTEAFF. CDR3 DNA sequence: TGCGCCAGCAGCTGGGGGCCGAACACTGAAGCTTTCTTT.

CDR3 in amino acids: CASSALTGETQYF. DNA for the CDR3: TGTGCCAGCAGCGCTCTGACAGGAGAGACCCAGTACTTC. V gene TRBV9 combines with J gene TRBJ2-5, with D perhaps TRBD1 (6 bases). The length of the CDR3 is 13 residues. With 3 bases removed from V and 4 bases from J, the gap between germline ends came to 10 bases. The germline V gene encodes CDR1 SGDLS and CDR2 YYNGEE.

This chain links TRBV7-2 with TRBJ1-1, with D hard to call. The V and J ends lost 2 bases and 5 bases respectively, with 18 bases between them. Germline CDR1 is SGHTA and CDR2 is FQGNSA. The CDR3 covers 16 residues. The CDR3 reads CASSLHVLPSGTEAFF. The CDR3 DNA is TGTGCCAGCAGCTTACATGTCCTCCCCTCGGGGACTGAAGCTTTCTTT.

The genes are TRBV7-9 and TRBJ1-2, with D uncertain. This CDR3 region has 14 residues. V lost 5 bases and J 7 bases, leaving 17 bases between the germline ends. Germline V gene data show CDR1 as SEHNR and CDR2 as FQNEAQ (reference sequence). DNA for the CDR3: TGTGCCAGCAGCGACGTCCCCTCGAGGCGTGGCTACACCTTC. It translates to CASSDVPSRRGYTF. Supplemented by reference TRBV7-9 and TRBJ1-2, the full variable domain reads DTGVSQNPRHKITKRGQNVTFRCDPISEHNRLYWYRQTLGQGPEFLTYFQNEAQLEKSRLLSDRFSAERPKGSFSTLEIQRTEQGDSAMYLCASSDVPSRRGYTFGSGTRLTVV.

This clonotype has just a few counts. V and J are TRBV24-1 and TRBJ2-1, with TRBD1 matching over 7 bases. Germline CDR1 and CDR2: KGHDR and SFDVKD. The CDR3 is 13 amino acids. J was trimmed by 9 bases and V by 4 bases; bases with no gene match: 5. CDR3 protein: CATSETGQSEQFF. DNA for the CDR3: TGTGCCACCAGTGAGACGGGACAGAGTGAGCAGTTCTTC.

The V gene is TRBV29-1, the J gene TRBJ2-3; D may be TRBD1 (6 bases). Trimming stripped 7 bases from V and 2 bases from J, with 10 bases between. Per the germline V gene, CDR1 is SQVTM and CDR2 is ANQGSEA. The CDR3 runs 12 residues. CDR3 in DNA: TGCAGCGCTGGGGGACACACAGATACGCAGTATTTT. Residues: CSAGGHTDTQYF.

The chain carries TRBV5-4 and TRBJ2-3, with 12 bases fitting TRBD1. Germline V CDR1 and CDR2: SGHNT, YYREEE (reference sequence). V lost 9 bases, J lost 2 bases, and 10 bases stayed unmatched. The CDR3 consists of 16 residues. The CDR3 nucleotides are TGTGCCATCCCAATTCCGGGACAGGGGGCCACAGATACGCAGTATTTT. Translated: CAIPIPGQGATDTQYF. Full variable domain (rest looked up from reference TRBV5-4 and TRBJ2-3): ETGVTQSPTHLIKTRGQQVTLRCSSQSGHNTVSWYQQALGQGPQFIFQYYREEENGRGNFPPRFSGLQFPNYSSELNVNALELDDSALYLCAIPIPGQGATDTQYFGPGTRLTVL.

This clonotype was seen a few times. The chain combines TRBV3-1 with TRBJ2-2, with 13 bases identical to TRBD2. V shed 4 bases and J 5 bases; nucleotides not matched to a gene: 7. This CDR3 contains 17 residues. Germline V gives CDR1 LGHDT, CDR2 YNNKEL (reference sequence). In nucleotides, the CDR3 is TGTGCCAGCAGCCTCCGGACTAGCGGGAGTGGGACCGGGGAGCTGTTTTTT. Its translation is CASSLRTSGSGTGELFF.

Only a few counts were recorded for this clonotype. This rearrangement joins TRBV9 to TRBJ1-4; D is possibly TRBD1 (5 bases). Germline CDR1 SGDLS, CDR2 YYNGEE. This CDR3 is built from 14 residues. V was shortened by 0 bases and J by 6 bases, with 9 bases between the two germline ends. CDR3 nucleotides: TGTGCCAGCAGCGTAGGTGCAGGGTATGAAAAACTGTTTTTT. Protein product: CASSVGAGYEKLFF.

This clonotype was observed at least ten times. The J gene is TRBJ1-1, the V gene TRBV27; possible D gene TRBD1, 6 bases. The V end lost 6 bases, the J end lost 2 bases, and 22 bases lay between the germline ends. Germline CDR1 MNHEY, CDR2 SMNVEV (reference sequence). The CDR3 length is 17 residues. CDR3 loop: CASRSRRSDRVNTEAFF. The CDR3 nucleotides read TGTGCCAGCAGGAGTAGAAGATCGGACAGAGTAAACACTGAAGCTTTCTTT.

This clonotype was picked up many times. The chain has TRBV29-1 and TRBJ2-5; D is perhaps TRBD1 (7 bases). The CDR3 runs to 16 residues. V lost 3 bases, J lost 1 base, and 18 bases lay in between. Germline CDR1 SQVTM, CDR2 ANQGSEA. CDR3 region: CSVDIGGQGGQETQYF. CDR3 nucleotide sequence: TGCAGCGTTGACATTGGGGGGCAGGGGGGCCAAGAGACCCAGTACTTC.

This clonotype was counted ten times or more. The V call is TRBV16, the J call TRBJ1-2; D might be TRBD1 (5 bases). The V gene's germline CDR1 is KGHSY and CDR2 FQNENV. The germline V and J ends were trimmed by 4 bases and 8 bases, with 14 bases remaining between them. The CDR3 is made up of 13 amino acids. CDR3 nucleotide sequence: TGTGCCAGCAGCCCCGGGACCGAAGGGGGCTACACCTTC. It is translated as CASSPGTEGGYTF.

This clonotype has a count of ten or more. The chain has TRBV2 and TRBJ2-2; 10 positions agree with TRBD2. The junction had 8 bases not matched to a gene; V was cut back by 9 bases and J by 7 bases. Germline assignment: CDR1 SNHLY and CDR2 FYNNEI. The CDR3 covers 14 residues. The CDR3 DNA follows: TGTGCCAGAGCCGGGACTAGCGCAGTCGGGGAGCTGTTTTTT. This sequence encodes CARAGTSAVGELFF.

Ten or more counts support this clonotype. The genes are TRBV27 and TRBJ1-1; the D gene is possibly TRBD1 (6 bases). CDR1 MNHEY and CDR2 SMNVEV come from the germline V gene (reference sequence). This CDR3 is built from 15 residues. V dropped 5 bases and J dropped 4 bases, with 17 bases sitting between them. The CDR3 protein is CASSRRGGLSTEAFF. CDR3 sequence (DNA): TGTGCCAGCAGTCGAAGGGGGGGTCTTTCCACTGAAGCTTTCTTT.

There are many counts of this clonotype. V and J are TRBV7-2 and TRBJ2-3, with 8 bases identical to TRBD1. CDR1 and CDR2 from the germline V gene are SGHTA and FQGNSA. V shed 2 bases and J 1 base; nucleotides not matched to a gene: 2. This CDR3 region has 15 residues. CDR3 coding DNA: TGTGCCAGCAGCTTATGGGGACAGGGCACAGATACGCAGTATTTT. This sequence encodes CASSLWGQGTDTQYF.